One sample yielded the 12 T cell receptor beta chains listed below, sequenced in a study of T cell responses to AZD1222 COVID-19 vaccine. The table came from immunoSEQ multiplex PCR; TCRdb's copy has only in-frame clones and leaves some out. Of roughly 100,000 clones listed, 80% to 95% are singletons. The starting material was peripheral blood, obtained on day 0 of AZD1222 vaccination. The source of these receptors is an adult in good health.

V usage is TRBV28 and J usage is TRBJ1-5; D perhaps matches TRBD1 (6 bases). Looked up from germline, CDR1 is MDHEN and CDR2 is SYDVKM. CDR3 size: 16 residues. Trimming took 3 bases from V and 3 from J, leaving 15 bases between them. CDR3 sequence: CASSLGGGGDNQPQHF. CDR3 nucleotide sequence: TGTGCCAGCAGTTTGGGGGGAGGGGGAGACAATCAGCCCCAGCATTTT.

The chain uses TRBV6-5 and TRBJ1-2, with unresolved D. Germline loops: CDR1 MNHEY, CDR2 SVGAGI. The CDR3 is made up of 16 amino acids. V shed 0 bases and J shed 5 bases, with 16 bases lying between them. The CDR3 is CASSYSRANNPYGYTF. As DNA, the CDR3 is TGTGCCAGCAGTTACTCGAGGGCTAACAACCCTTATGGCTACACCTTC.

This chain uses TRBV12-5 with TRBJ2-1; TRBD2 aligns across 9 bases. With V trimmed by 7 bases and J by 4 bases, 11 bases remained unmatched. This CDR3 has 16 residues. CDR1 is LGHNT and CDR2 is FRNRAP in the germline V gene. The CDR3 DNA is TGTGCTAGTGCCCTCCAACTAGCGGGCGAGTACAATGAGCAGTTCTTC. Translation: CASALQLAGEYNEQFF.

The rearrangement links TRBV30 to TRBJ1-3, with TRBD1 as a possible D gene (6 bases). With 4 bases removed from V and 1 base from J, the gap between germline ends came to 8 bases. The germline CDR1 and CDR2 sequences are GTSNPN and SVGIG (reference sequence). The CDR3 is 13 residues long. The chain's CDR3 is CAWTQGSGNTIYF. CDR3 DNA sequence: TGTGCCTGGACACAGGGTTCTGGAAACACCATATATTTT.

The chain links TRBV3-1 (or the pseudogene TRBV3-2) to TRBJ2-1, with D possibly TRBD1 on 6 matching bases. The CDR3 is made up of 14 amino acids. CDR1 is LGHDT and CDR2 is YNNKEL in the germline V gene (reference sequence). Trimming pared 4 bases from V and 4 bases from J, leaving 11 bases between. The CDR3 coding sequence is TGTGCCAGCAGCCCTCGGGACAAATACAATGAGCAGTTCTTC. Residues: CASSPRDKYNEQFF.

The chain recombines TRBV7-9 with TRBJ2-5, with D hard to call. The CDR3 sequence is 16 residues long. In germline, CDR1 is SEHNR, CDR2 FQNEAQ (reference sequence). Trimming cost V 0 bases and J 3 bases, with 14 bases left between them. In nucleotides, the CDR3 is TGTGCCAGCAGCTTAGCGTTGACGCAAAGAAAAGAGACCCAGTACTTC. It yields the protein CASSLALTQRKETQYF. Using reference TRBV7-9 and TRBJ2-5 for the parts outside the CDR3, the full variable domain is DTGVSQNPRHKITKRGQNVTFRCDPISEHNRLYWYRQTLGQGPEFLTYFQNEAQLEKSRLLSDRFSAERPKGSFSTLEIQRTEQGDSAMYLCASSLALTQRKETQYFGPGTRLLVL.

The DNA of the CDR3 is TGCGCCAGCAGCTCGGGACAAGCGAACACCGGGGAGCTGTTTTTT. Translating it yields CASSSGQANTGELFF. This rearrangement joins TRBV5-1 to TRBJ2-2; D might be TRBD1 (6 bases). The CDR3 runs 15 residues. V was trimmed by 3 bases and J by 0 bases, leaving 9 bases between them. Germline CDR1 and CDR2: SGHRS and YFSETQ. Complete variable domain (other parts from reference TRBV5-1 and TRBJ2-2): KAGVTQTPRYLIKTRGQQVTLSCSPISGHRSVSWYQQTPGQGLQFLFEYFSETQRNKGNFPGRFSGRQFSNSRSEMNVSTLELGDSALYLCASSSGQANTGELFFGEGSRLTVL.

CDR3 amino acids: CASSFPSGSADTQYF. The CDR3 DNA follows: TGTGCCAGCAGCTTCCCTAGCGGGAGTGCAGATACGCAGTATTTT. The chain has TRBV7-2 and TRBJ2-3; 10 positions agree with TRBD2. The V gene's germline CDR1 is SGHTA and CDR2 FQGNSA. This CDR3 contains 15 residues. V lost 3 bases to trimming and J lost 4 bases; unmatched junction nucleotides: 4. Complete variable domain (other parts from reference TRBV7-2 and TRBJ2-3): GAGVSQSPSNKVTEKGKDVELRCDPISGHTALYWYRQSLGQGLEFLIYFQGNSAPDKSGLPSDRFSAERTGGSVSTLTIQRTQQEDSAVYLCASSFPSGSADTQYFGPGTRLTVL.

A word on this clone: In the same sample, other DNA sequences code for this CDR3. This chain joins TRBV7-3 and TRBJ1-1, with D perhaps TRBD1 (6 bases). The CDR3 has 13 residues. CDR1 and CDR2 (germline): SGHTA, FQGTGA. The V gene lost 5 bases and the J gene lost 3 bases, with 10 bases spanning the gap. CDR3 residues: CASSLRGDTEAFF. The CDR3 DNA follows: TGTGCCAGCAGCCTTAGGGGGGACACTGAAGCTTTCTTT.

The chain combines TRBV9 with TRBJ1-2; no firm D call. The CDR3 runs 14 residues. From germline, CDR1 is SGDLS and CDR2 YYNGEE. Trimming left V 0 bases short and J 4 bases short, with 10 bases between. The CDR3 DNA sequence: TGTGCCAGCAGCGTAGGCGTAAACGGCTATGGCTACACCTTC. Protein sequence: CASSVGVNGYGYTF.

The chain carries TRBV7-3 and TRBJ1-2, with 7 positions matching TRBD1. CDR3 length: 13 amino acids. The ends lost 5 bases at V and 2 bases at J; junction bases unmatched: 2. Per germline, CDR1 SGHTA and CDR2 FQGTGA. In nucleotides, the CDR3 is TGTGCCAGCAGCGCGGGACAGAACTATGGCTACACCTTC. Amino acids: CASSAGQNYGYTF.

This clone has just one count. The rearrangement joins TRBV24-1 to TRBJ2-7; 10 bases align to TRBD1. CDR3 length: 15 residues. Germline assignment: CDR1 KGHDR and CDR2 SFDVKD. V gave up 3 bases and J gave up 5 bases; unmatched junction bases: 6. CDR3 region: CATSDGTGEIDEQYF. The CDR3 region has the DNA TGTGCCACCAGTGATGGGACAGGGGAGATCGACGAGCAGTACTTC.